Listed below are T cell receptor beta chains from one sample, sequenced in a study of technical replicates of blood from several donors. This table comes from immunoSEQ multiplex PCR, and its TCRdb copy is limited to in-frame clones, with some not included. The sample shows tens of thousands of clones, around 91% of them seen only once. Sequenced input: T cells isolated from PBMCs. The receptors originated from a human donor in good health. Some clones in this sample may be carry-over from other donors' samples. Both conserved end residues are part of each CDR3. Fields, in order: J gene, V gene, CDR3 protein.

>TRBJ2-1|TRBV4-1
CASSQYHEQFF
>TRBJ2-1|TRBV29-1
CSALEYSYSYNEQFF
>TRBJ2-5|TRBV6-5
CASSYSVSPQETQYF
>TRBJ2-7|TRBV5-8
CASSLAGPYEQYF
>TRBJ2-3|TRBV2
CASSLSTDTQYF
>TRBJ2-5|TRBV25-1
CASSELVRDRGQETQYF
>TRBJ1-1|TRBV5-1
CASSLGLELNTEAFF
>TRBJ1-1|TRBV15
CATSRLPQGKAEAFF
>TRBJ2-7|TRBV6-1
CASSEWGTETYEQYF
>TRBJ1-2|TRBV5-1
CASSADRALGGYTF
>TRBJ1-2|TRBV29-1
CSVEDRTGGEGYTF
>TRBJ2-5|TRBV28
CASSWNGASGLQETQYF
>TRBJ1-1|TRBV12-5
CASGLQVNTEAFF
>TRBJ2-3|TRBV11-3
CASSNRDRADTQYF
>TRBJ2-2|TRBV19
CASSIVVPQGGELFF
>TRBJ2-2|TRBV10-3
CAIRGGTGGRSGELFF
>TRBJ2-1|TRBV10-3
CAISETGDNEQFF
>TRBJ2-3|TRBV7-9
CASSLGASAGGSTDTQYF
>TRBJ1-2|TRBV30
CAWSVDGGYYGYTF
>TRBJ1-4|TRBV5-4
CASSLVGGVEKLFF
>TRBJ2-3|TRBV5-4
CASSAPDRDTQYF
>TRBJ2-3|TRBV7-8
CASSSSPQGLLAGTQYF
>TRBJ1-1|TRBV11-2
CASTPFAGNTEAFF
>TRBJ1-2|TRBV6-6
CASSYLQGAGEEGYTF
>TRBJ1-5|TRBV5-8
CASSLGEGRDWQPQHF
>TRBJ2-3|TRBV5-4
CASSFPGSGSTDTQYF
>TRBJ2-1|TRBV27
CASSLRQANEQFF
>TRBJ1-2|TRBV19
CASSRGQGGSNYGYTF
>TRBJ2-7|TRBV9
CASSEDDSRAYEQYF
>TRBJ1-1|TRBV30
CAWRGANTEAFF
>TRBJ1-4|TRBV19
CASSIKKQTNEKLFF
>TRBJ2-3|TRBV2
CASRQADTQYF
>TRBJ2-5|TRBV7-9
CASRRTSGRVVETQYF
>TRBJ2-7|TRBV29-1
CSVEVGLAGYEQYF
>TRBJ1-2|TRBV6-5
CASSYSKAQGYTF
>TRBJ2-7|TRBV14
CASSPLGATTYEQYF
>TRBJ1-1|TRBV6-4
CASSEGGLNTEAFF
>TRBJ2-5|TRBV28
CASNGGTSGRAGETQYF
>TRBJ2-1|TRBV11-2
CASSLVLAPYNEQFF
>TRBJ1-1|TRBV9
CASSAESDGDTEAFF
>TRBJ2-7|TRBV27
CASSSIGRPPYEQYF
>TRBJ1-1|TRBV4-1
CASSPGQGAIAEAFF
>TRBJ1-2|TRBV7-9
CASSSGQFNYGYTF
>TRBJ2-7|TRBV9
CASSASDGYEQYF
>TRBJ1-5|TRBV6-6
CASRPRTGENQPQHF
>TRBJ2-2|TRBV28
CASRPGLAGSGELFF
>TRBJ2-2|TRBV25-1
CASSEEGVITGNTGELFF
>TRBJ2-7|TRBV28
CASSFLGTSPAYEQYF
>TRBJ1-2|TRBV6-5
CASSYGQGGHGYTF
>TRBJ1-3|TRBV2
CASVGDFSRDTIYF
>TRBJ2-5|TRBV28
CASSPGTIQETQYF
>TRBJ1-4|TRBV6-6
CASSYSLGGANEKLFF
>TRBJ2-1|TRBV10-1
CASSLSTGYNEQFF
>TRBJ1-6|TRBV6-1
CASRISPDSNSPLHF
>TRBJ2-1|TRBV5-1
CASSDLGPGLKNSYNEQFF